The 28 T cell receptor beta chains below all came from one sample that was sequenced in a study of control samples from healthy donors and cancer patients. Assay: immunoSEQ multiplex PCR; the TCRdb copy retains only in-frame clones and omits some. The table shows around 76,000 clones, with around 86% occurring only once. The specimen sequenced was PBMCs. These receptors were obtained from a woman aged 50 to 65 with colorectal cancer.

The rearrangement joins TRBV12-3 or TRBV12-4 to TRBJ1-5, with 7 bases lining up with TRBD1. J lost 5 bases, V lost 3 bases, and 1 base had no gene match. The CDR3 is 13 residues long. This chain's CDR3 is CASSFTGDQPQHF. The CDR3 DNA reads TGTGCCAGCAGTTTTACAGGGGATCAGCCCCAGCATTTT.

This chain joins TRBV6-2 or TRBV6-3 and TRBJ1-5; 9 nucleotides agree with TRBD1. Germline CDR1 MNHEY, CDR2 SVGEGT. V shed 4 bases and J 7 bases; nucleotides not matched to a gene: 8. The CDR3 loop spans 15 amino acids. The CDR3 DNA reads TGTGCCAGCAGTTCCCGGGACAGGGTAGGACAGCCCCAGCATTTT. Translating gives CASSSRDRVGQPQHF.

The rearrangement uses TRBV9 and TRBJ1-2; D is uncertain. V was shortened by 2 bases and J by 8 bases, with 10 bases between the two germline ends. Per germline, CDR1 SGDLS and CDR2 YYNGEE. CDR3 length equals 12 residues. The CDR3 DNA follows: TGTGCCAGCAGCGTTGGGTTCGGGGGCTACACCTTC. Amino acids: CASSVGFGGYTF.

The chain has TRBV30 and TRBJ1-4; D is perhaps TRBD1 (6 bases). Trimming took 2 bases from V and 4 from J, leaving 11 bases between them. Per the germline V gene, CDR1 is GTSNPN and CDR2 is SVGIG (reference sequence). CDR3 length: 14 amino acids. CDR3: CAWSLGGYNEKLFF. The CDR3 nucleotides are TGTGCCTGGAGTTTAGGGGGGTATAATGAAAAACTGTTTTTT.

The genes are TRBV2 and TRBJ2-2; D is possibly TRBD2 (6 bases). The germline V gene encodes CDR1 SNHLY and CDR2 FYNNEI. Trimming took 2 bases from V and 3 from J, leaving 10 bases between them. The CDR3 has 15 amino acids. This CDR3 is CASSEWGLHTGELFF. DNA for the CDR3: TGTGCCAGCAGTGAATGGGGACTGCACACCGGGGAGCTGTTTTTT.

Only one count was recorded for this clone. The V and J genes are TRBV6-5 and TRBJ2-2, with a possible D match to TRBD1 (6 bases). V was trimmed by 0 bases and J by 3 bases, leaving 11 bases between them. The CDR3 sequence is 16 residues long. Germline V CDR1 and CDR2: MNHEY, SVGAGI. CDR3 loop: CASSYSTGQYTGELFF. The CDR3 DNA follows: TGTGCCAGCAGTTACTCGACAGGCCAATACACCGGGGAGCTGTTTTTT.

This chain links TRBV25-1 with TRBJ2-3; D is undetermined. The germline V gene has CDR1 MGHDK and CDR2 SYGVNS. V was clipped by 1 base and J by 5 bases, with 7 bases between them. CDR3 length: 13 amino acids. The CDR3, as DNA: TGTGCCAGCAGTGAATCAGGAAGAGATACGCAGTATTTT. Amino acid sequence: CASSESGRDTQYF.

The rearrangement joins TRBV10-3 to TRBJ2-1; TRBD1 matches 9 bases. The CDR3 is 13 residues long. Per the germline V gene, CDR1 is ENHRY and CDR2 is SYGVKD. After removal of 6 bases from V and 7 bases from J, the junction contained 4 bases not matched to a gene. CDR3 nucleotide sequence: TGTGCCATCAGCGGACAGGGGCCGAATGAGCAGTTCTTC. Translation gives CAISGQGPNEQFF.

This rearrangement joins TRBV12-3 or TRBV12-4 to TRBJ1-1; D is uncertain. The V end was cut by 2 bases, the J end by 1 base, with 5 bases between. The CDR3 covers 13 residues. CDR3 loop: CASSLNQNTEAFF. For the CDR3, the DNA is TGTGCCAGCAGTTTAAATCAGAACACTGAAGCTTTCTTT.

CDR3 sequence: CASSQSTGTGGEKLFF. Written as DNA, the CDR3 is TGCGCCAGCAGCCAGTCTACCGGGACAGGGGGCGAAAAACTGTTTTTT. The rearrangement uses TRBV4-3 and TRBJ1-4; 12 nucleotides match TRBD1. The CDR3 has 16 residues. Germline CDR1 reads LGHNA; CDR2 reads YSLEER. J lost 8 bases, V lost 3 bases, and 7 bases had no gene match.

The CDR3 bases are TGCGCCAGCAGCCAAGATCCGGGGCAGGGATTTTCACCCCTCCACTTT. It encodes CASSQDPGQGFSPLHF. J is TRBJ1-6 and V is TRBV4-1; possibly TRBD1 for D (5 bases). The V and J ends lost 0 bases and 9 bases respectively, with 15 bases between them. Germline-derived CDR1 and CDR2 are MGHRA and YSYEKL. CDR3 length equals 16 residues.

The V gene is TRBV29-1, the J gene TRBJ1-5; 8 bases line up with TRBD1. This CDR3 has 14 amino acids. With 6 bases clipped from V and 5 bases from J, the junction kept 9 bases outside the gene matches. The germline CDR1 and CDR2 sequences are SQVTM and ANQGSEA. The CDR3 sequence is CSVRGQGLDQPQHF. CDR3 DNA: TGCAGCGTCCGAGGACAGGGATTGGATCAGCCCCAGCATTTT.

The rearrangement joins TRBV15 to TRBJ2-7; maybe TRBD1 (6 bases). V was shortened by 0 bases and J by 3 bases, with 12 bases between the two germline ends. There are 15 residues in the CDR3. Looked up from germline, CDR1 is LNHNV and CDR2 is YYDKDF (reference sequence). The CDR3, as DNA: TGTGCCACCAGCAGAGATAGTGGACAGAACTACGAGCAGTACGTC. Residues: CATSRDSGQNYEQYV.

The chain has TRBV7-2 and TRBJ2-1, with 9 bases that match TRBD1. CDR1 is SGHTA and CDR2 is FQGNSA in the germline V gene. J lost 7 bases, V lost 3 bases, and 7 bases had no gene match. CDR3 length: 15 residues. DNA for the CDR3: TGTGCCAGCAGCTTTAGTCGGGACAGGGCGAATGAGCAGTTCTTC. As protein: CASSFSRDRANEQFF. Combining the CDR3 with reference TRBV7-2 and TRBJ2-1 gives the whole variable domain GAGVSQSPSNKVTEKGKDVELRCDPISGHTALYWYRQSLGQGLEFLIYFQGNSAPDKSGLPSDRFSAERTGGSVSTLTIQRTQQEDSAVYLCASSFSRDRANEQFFGPGTRLTVL.

The CDR3 reads CSVAWAREAGYTF. The CDR3 nucleotides are TGCAGCGTTGCGTGGGCCAGGGAGGCTGGCTACACCTTC. The J gene is TRBJ1-2, the V gene TRBV29-1; D may be TRBD1 (5 bases). V lost 4 bases and J 7 bases, leaving 16 bases between the germline ends. This CDR3 spans 13 amino acids. Germline CDR1 reads SQVTM; CDR2 reads ANQGSEA. The complete variable domain, with remaining parts taken from reference TRBV29-1 and TRBJ1-2, reads SAVISQKPSRDICQRGTSLTIQCQVDSQVTMMFWYRQQPGQSLTLIATANQGSEATYESGFVIDKFPISRPNLTFSTLTVSNMSPEDSSIYLCSVAWAREAGYTFGSGTRLTVV.

V and J are TRBV4-1 and TRBJ2-1; tentative D call: TRBD2 (5 bases). Germline CDR1 is MGHRA and CDR2 is YSYEKL. The CDR3 is 15 residues long. V was cut by 3 bases and J by 6 bases, with 15 bases left in between. CDR3 DNA sequence: TGCGCCAGCAGCCACCTCGATTTGGGGAGCAATGAGCAGTTCTTC. It codes for CASSHLDLGSNEQFF.

This chain links TRBV21-1 with TRBJ2-2; TRBD1 is the table's D call and was not checked against the DNA. TRBV21-1 is a pseudogene locus. This CDR3 has 16 amino acids. CDR3 residues: CASSARDTANTGELFF. DNA for the CDR3: TGTGCCAGCAGCGCCCGGGACACCGCGAACACCGGGGAGCTGTTTTTT.

This clone was observed a single time. The chain links TRBV5-1 to TRBJ2-3; D remains ambiguous. V was pared by 1 base and J by 5 bases, with 5 bases between. The CDR3 covers 12 residues. Germline CDR1 reads SGHRS; CDR2 reads YFSETQ. The CDR3 spells CASSLRIDTQYF. CDR3 sequence (DNA): TGCGCCAGCAGCTTGCGGATAGATACGCAGTATTTT.

CDR3 in amino acids: CAISESARGGLTSEQFF. The CDR3 DNA reads as TGTGCCATCAGTGAGTCGGCACGGGGGGGCCTGACAAGTGAGCAGTTCTTC. The V call is TRBV10-3, the J call TRBJ2-1; 8 nucleotides agree with TRBD2. The V segment lost 0 bases and the J segment 9 bases; nucleotides outside the gene matches: 13. The germline CDR1 and CDR2 sequences are ENHRY and SYGVKD. This CDR3 has 17 amino acids.

This clone was picked up a small number of times. The chain is built from TRBV18 and TRBJ2-2; D is unclear. Germline CDR1 and CDR2: KGHSH and LQKENI. This CDR3 has 16 residues. Trimming removed 5 bases from V and 6 bases from J, with 19 bases in between. The CDR3 DNA reads as TGTGCCAGCTCATCCACGGTATCCGGTCTCGCCGGGGAGCTGTTTTTT. Protein sequence: CASSSTVSGLAGELFF. Full variable domain (remainder filled in from reference TRBV18 and TRBJ2-2): NAGVMQNPRHLVRRRGQEARLRCSPMKGHSHVYWYRQLPEEGLKFMVYLQKENIIDESGMPKERFSAEFPKEGPSILRIQQVVRGDSAAYFCASSSTVSGLAGELFFGEGSRLTVL.

Details on this clone: One junction end does not reproduce the germline sequence, and a read error may be involved. The V and J genes are TRBV20-1 and TRBJ2-1; no firm D call. This CDR3 is 11 amino acids long. The germline CDR1 and CDR2 sequences are DFQATT and SNEGSKA (reference sequence). The CDR3, as DNA: TGCAGTGCAAGAGATCATCGTGAGCAGTTCTTC. Its translation: CSARDHREQFF.

The chain uses TRBV27 and TRBJ2-7; TRBD1 matches at 10 bases. In germline, CDR1 is MNHEY, CDR2 SMNVEV (reference sequence). This CDR3 has 16 residues. V shed 5 bases, J shed 4 bases, and the junction held 11 bases outside the gene matches. The CDR3 bases are TGTGCCAGCAGTCGCCTTAGGACAGGGGGGGCGTACGAGCAGTACGTC. It yields the protein CASSRLRTGGAYEQYV.

This clone was counted a few times. The chain uses TRBV7-8 and TRBJ2-7; unclear D gene. The CDR3 runs 14 residues. Trimming removed 2 bases at V and 0 bases at J, with 8 bases between. Germline CDR1 and CDR2: SGHVS and FQNEAQ. CDR3 sequence (DNA): TGTGCCAGCAGCTTAATGCAGGCCTCCTACGAGCAGTACGTC. Translated: CASSLMQASYEQYV.

The V and J genes are TRBV19 and TRBJ2-3; maybe TRBD1 (6 bases). The ends were cut back, 3 bases at V and 3 bases at J, with 10 bases in the middle. Germline CDR1 is LNHDA and CDR2 is SQIVND (reference sequence). The CDR3 length is 14 residues. This CDR3 reads CASSMGTWTDTQYF. The CDR3 DNA is TGTGCCAGTAGTATGGGGACATGGACAGATACGCAGTATTTT.

This sequence joins TRBV5-1 and TRBJ2-2; 7 bases line up with TRBD1. The trim removed 0 bases at V and 3 bases at J, leaving 11 bases unmatched. The V gene's germline CDR1 is SGHRS and CDR2 YFSETQ. The CDR3 is made up of 18 amino acids. The DNA of the CDR3 is TGCGCCAGCAGCTTGGTGGGTCCAGGGGGTGGAGACACCGGGGAGCTGTTTTTT. This codes for CASSLVGPGGGDTGELFF.

CDR3 sequence (DNA): TGTGCCAGCAGTTTCGGGGATCAGCCCCAGCATTTT. Translating it yields CASSFGDQPQHF. J is TRBJ1-5 and V is TRBV6-2 or TRBV6-3; D is unclear. V lost 4 bases, J lost 5 bases, and 6 bases lay in between. CDR1 and CDR2 (germline): MNHEY, SVGEGT. The CDR3 contains 12 residues.

This clone was observed a handful of times. This chain connects TRBV5-8 to TRBJ2-6; D ambiguous. This CDR3 contains 13 residues. V was pared by 6 bases and J by 1 base, with 5 bases between. The germline V gene encodes CDR1 SGHTS and CDR2 YDEGEE. CDR3 sequence: CASTKSGANVLTF. DNA for the CDR3: TGTGCCAGCACAAAATCTGGGGCCAACGTCCTGACTTTC.

V gene TRBV5-6 combines with J gene TRBJ1-4, with D perhaps matching TRBD1 (5 bases). The germline V and J ends were trimmed by 1 base and 4 bases, with 8 bases remaining between them. The CDR3 covers 14 residues. Germline assignment: CDR1 SGHDT and CDR2 YYEEEE. The CDR3, as DNA: TGTGCCAGCAGCTTGCGGGGGAATAATGAAAAACTGTTTTTT. Its translation: CASSLRGNNEKLFF.